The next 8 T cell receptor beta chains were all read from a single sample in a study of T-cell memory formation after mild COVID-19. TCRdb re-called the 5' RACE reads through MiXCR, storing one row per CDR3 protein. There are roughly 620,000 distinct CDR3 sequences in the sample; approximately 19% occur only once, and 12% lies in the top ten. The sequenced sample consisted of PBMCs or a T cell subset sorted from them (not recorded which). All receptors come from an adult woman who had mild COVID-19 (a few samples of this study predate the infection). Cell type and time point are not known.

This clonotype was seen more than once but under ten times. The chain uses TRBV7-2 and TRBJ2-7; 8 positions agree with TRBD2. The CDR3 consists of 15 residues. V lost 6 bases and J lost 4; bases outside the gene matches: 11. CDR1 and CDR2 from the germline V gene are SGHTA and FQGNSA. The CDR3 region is CASRLSGSGGYEQYF. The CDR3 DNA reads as TGTGCCAGCAGACTCAGCGGGAGCGGAGGATACGAGCAGTACTTC.

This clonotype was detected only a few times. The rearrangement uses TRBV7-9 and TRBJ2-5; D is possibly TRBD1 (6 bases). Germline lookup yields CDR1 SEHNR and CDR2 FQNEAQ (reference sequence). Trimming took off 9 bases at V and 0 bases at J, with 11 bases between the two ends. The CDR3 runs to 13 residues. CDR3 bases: TGTGCCAGTGAGGACAGCGACCAAGAGACCCAGTACTTC. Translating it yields CASEDSDQETQYF.

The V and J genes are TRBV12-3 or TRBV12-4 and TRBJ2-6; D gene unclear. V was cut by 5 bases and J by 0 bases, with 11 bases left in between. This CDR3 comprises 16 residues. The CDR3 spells CASSPSFHSGANVLTF. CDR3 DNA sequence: TGTGCCAGCAGTCCGTCCTTTCACTCTGGGGCCAACGTCCTGACTTTC.

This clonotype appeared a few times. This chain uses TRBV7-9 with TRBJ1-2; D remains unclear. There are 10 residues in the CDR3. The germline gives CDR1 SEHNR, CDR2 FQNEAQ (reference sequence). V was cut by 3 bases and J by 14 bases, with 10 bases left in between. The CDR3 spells CASSFDIPTF. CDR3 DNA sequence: TGTGCCAGCAGCTTCGACATTCCTACCTTC.

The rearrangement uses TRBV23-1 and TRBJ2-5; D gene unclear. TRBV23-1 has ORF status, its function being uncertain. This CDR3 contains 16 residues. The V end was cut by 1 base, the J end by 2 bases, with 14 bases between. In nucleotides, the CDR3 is TGCGCCAGCAGTCAATGGGCCGAGTTTTATCAAGAGACCCAGTACTTC. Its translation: CASSQWAEFYQETQYF.

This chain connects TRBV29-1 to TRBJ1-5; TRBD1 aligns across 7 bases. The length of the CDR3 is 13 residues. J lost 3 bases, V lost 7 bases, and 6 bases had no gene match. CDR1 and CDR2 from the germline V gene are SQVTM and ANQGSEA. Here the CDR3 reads CSGAGGYNQPQHF. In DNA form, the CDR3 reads TGCAGCGGGGCAGGGGGTTACAATCAGCCCCAGCATTTT.

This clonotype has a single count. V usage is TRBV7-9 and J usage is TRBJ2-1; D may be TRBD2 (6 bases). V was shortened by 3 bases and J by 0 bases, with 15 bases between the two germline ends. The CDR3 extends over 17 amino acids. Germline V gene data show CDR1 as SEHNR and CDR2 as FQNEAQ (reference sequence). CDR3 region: CASSLGLSLGSYNEQFF. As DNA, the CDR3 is TGTGCCAGCAGCTTGGGACTCTCTTTGGGCTCCTACAATGAGCAGTTCTTC.

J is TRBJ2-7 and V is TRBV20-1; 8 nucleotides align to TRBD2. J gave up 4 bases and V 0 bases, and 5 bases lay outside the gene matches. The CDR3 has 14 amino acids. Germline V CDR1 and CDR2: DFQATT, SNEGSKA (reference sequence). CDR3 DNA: TGCAGTGCTAGAGATGAGACTAGCGCGTACGAGCAGTACTTC. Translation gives CSARDETSAYEQYF.